The 11 T cell receptor beta chains listed next were all sequenced from one sample in a study of HIV-infected patients and healthy controls. Roughly three months, about 14 weeks, into antiretroviral therapy, follow-up blood was collected. All unsorted peripheral T cells were captured because whole blood was used without fractionation. Alpha and beta constant-region primers primed reverse transcription of around 500 ng RNA. Using multiplexing indices, alpha and beta chain libraries were generated apart by chain-specific third strand synthesis. Each CDR3 protein gets one entry after TCRdb re-called the 5' RACE reads with MiXCR. The sample lists around 4,900 distinct CDR3 sequences, around 5.5% occurring once. This sample comprised blood, obtained during antiretroviral therapy. All receptors derive from an adult with HIV infection.

This clonotype is deemed large. V usage is TRBV4-1 and J usage is TRBJ1-5, with 8 positions matching TRBD1. The length of the CDR3 is 20 residues. Looked up from germline, CDR1 is MGHRA and CDR2 is YSYEKL. The trim removed 0 bases at V and 5 bases at J, leaving 18 bases unmatched. CDR3: CASSQDRPTGATGRDQPQHF. In nucleotides, the CDR3 is TGCGCCAGCAGCCAAGATCGGCCGACAGGGGCCACTGGGAGAGATCAGCCCCAGCATTTT.

This clonotype is termed medium-sized. V gene TRBV20-1 combines with J gene TRBJ1-1; TRBD1 is a possible D gene (5 bases). CDR1 and CDR2 from the germline V gene are DFQATT and SNEGSKA (reference sequence). Deletions cut 4 bases from V and 0 bases from J, with 12 bases between. The CDR3 consists of 14 residues. CDR3 in amino acids: CSAKKDMLNTEAFF. CDR3 sequence (DNA): TGCAGTGCTAAAAAGGACATGTTGAACACTGAAGCTTTCTTT.

This clonotype has ten or more counts. The V gene is TRBV6-5, the J gene TRBJ1-2; unclear D gene. CDR3 length: 14 residues. With 2 bases removed from V and 4 bases from J, the gap between germline ends came to 11 bases. Germline assignment: CDR1 MNHEY and CDR2 SVGAGI. For the CDR3, the DNA is TGTGCCAGCAGTTACAAGGGCCAACTCTATGGCTACACCTTC. Translation gives CASSYKGQLYGYTF.

In its sample, this clonotype ranks as medium-sized. The CDR3 coding sequence is TGTGCCACCATAGCTGGGGGGTACAATGAGCAGTTCTTC. Its protein is CATIAGGYNEQFF. The chain joins TRBV15 to TRBJ2-1; D is perhaps TRBD2 (6 bases). CDR1 and CDR2 (germline): LNHNV, YYDKDF (reference sequence). Trimming shortened V by 7 bases and J by 4 bases, and 11 bases separated the two germline ends. CDR3 length equals 13 residues.

In its sample, this clonotype is medium-sized. This chain connects TRBV28 to TRBJ1-1; maybe TRBD1 (5 bases). The CDR3 sequence is 12 residues long. Trimming pared 7 bases from V and 5 bases from J, leaving 11 bases between. The germline CDR1 and CDR2 sequences are MDHEN and SYDVKM. As DNA, the CDR3 is TGTGCCAGCACCACGGGGGGAACTGAAGCTTTCTTT. Amino acid sequence: CASTTGGTEAFF.

This clonotype is termed medium-sized. This chain links TRBV12-3 or TRBV12-4 with TRBJ1-5; no firm D call. CDR3 length: 14 residues. The V gene lost 8 bases and the J gene lost 2 bases, with 13 bases spanning the gap. Written as DNA, the CDR3 is TGTGCCAGCGCCTCGTTGAGCGGCAATCAGCCCCAGCATTTT. This translates into CASASLSGNQPQHF.

The rearrangement joins TRBV12-3 or TRBV12-4 to TRBJ2-2; 11 nucleotides line up with TRBD1. V shed 5 bases, J shed 3 bases, and the junction held 8 bases outside the gene matches. This CDR3 spans 17 amino acids. The CDR3 DNA follows: TGTGCCAGCAGTCCCATACCGGGACAGGGGGACACCGGGGAGCTGTTTTTT. Amino acid sequence: CASSPIPGQGDTGELFF.

This clonotype was recorded many times. The chain recombines TRBV7-2 with TRBJ1-3; tentatively, D is TRBD1 (5 bases). V dropped 2 bases and J dropped 7 bases, with 9 bases sitting between them. The CDR3 totals 13 residues. Germline CDR1 SGHTA, CDR2 FQGNSA. CDR3 in amino acids: CASSLWGRNTIYF. The CDR3 bases are TGTGCCAGCAGCTTATGGGGGAGGAACACCATATATTTT.

This clonotype was counted many times. The chain joins TRBV20-1 to TRBJ2-3, with 12 bases identical to TRBD2. CDR3 length equals 15 residues. Trimming at V came to 1 base and at J to 2 bases, leaving 1 base not matched to a gene. Germline V gene sequence: CDR1 DFQATT, CDR2 SNEGSKA (reference sequence). The CDR3 spells CSARGTSGTTDTQYF. Here the CDR3 DNA reads TGCAGTGCTAGAGGGACTAGCGGGACCACAGATACGCAGTATTTT.

The table lists this clonotype with many counts. V and J are TRBV27 and TRBJ2-3; D remains ambiguous. The V gene's germline CDR1 is MNHEY and CDR2 SMNVEV (reference sequence). The CDR3 spans 13 residues. V gave up 3 bases and J gave up 6 bases, with 10 bases separating them. The DNA for the CDR3 is TGTGCCAGCAGTTTGTCCCGTCCGGATACGCAGTATTTT. Translation: CASSLSRPDTQYF.

The chain has TRBV5-4 and TRBJ2-7; TRBD1 aligns across 7 bases. CDR3 size: 14 residues. Unmatched junction bases numbered 7, after V lost 4 bases and J lost 3 bases. The germline CDR1 and CDR2 sequences are SGHNT and YYREEE (reference sequence). CDR3 residues: CASSLQGTDYEQYF. CDR3 coding DNA: TGTGCCAGCAGCCTCCAAGGGACAGACTACGAGCAGTACTTC.